This T cell receptor (beta chain) was recovered during a study of T-cell memory formation after mild COVID-19 (dated by TCRdb to 2020 to 2022). Notes on the research overall: TCR sequence clusters from the two donors were found to be largely donor specific. T-cell clones expanding and contracting after mild COVID-19 in a couple of donors were tracked by longitudinal TCRalpha and TCRbeta repertoire sequencing. Two young, previously healthy adult volunteers, one female and one male, were included in the cohort.

The paper as a whole reports these results and caveats: SARS-CoV-2 specificity of the second-wave clones peaking on day 37 was not confirmed. Only two mild cases were covered in the study, and larger cohorts including severe cases with pre-infection samples were considered necessary. Some responding clones were detected in pre-infection memory, suggesting pre-existing cross-reactive memory T cells joined the SARS-CoV-2 response. From day 15 to 85, contracting clones showed balanced CD4/CD8 phenotypes, whereas a second wave of clones that expanded from day 15 to 37 leaned towards CD4+. Contracting CD4+ clones were found mainly in CM and EM memory subsets, while CD8+ clones were enriched in EMRA.

The instrument was an Illumina NovaSeq 6000. TCRalpha and TCRbeta cDNA libraries were constructed by 5'RACE with constant-segment primers, with sample barcodes and unique molecular identifiers being introduced. Trizol reagent was used to extract RNA from every sample. The libraries were amplified in two PCR steps, and the second step added a second sample barcode and Illumina TruSeq adapters. Libraries were sequenced on an Illumina NovaSeq with 2 x 150 bp paired-end reads. For the original study's pipeline: With migec v1.2.7, reads were demultiplexed and then collapsed into UMI-guided consensus sequences. Using mixcr v2.1.11, the UMI consensuses were aligned to TRA and TRB V and J templates and assembled into clonotypes. Expanded or contracted clonotypes were those called significant by both edgeR and NoisET, with noise models trained on biological replicates. For edgeR calls, a false discovery rate-adjusted p below 0.01 and a log2 fold-change threshold of 1 were applied. As an exploratory analysis of dynamics, max-normalized trajectories of the 1000 most abundant clonotypes were examined with PCA combined with hierarchical clustering. Separately sequenced CD4+ and CD8+ repertoires were used to assign the CD4 or CD8 phenotype of responding clones. In TCRdb, the public reads were trimmed at Q25 with fastp and aligned with MiXCR, with productive beta chains retained. All rows with the same CDR3 protein become a single entry with the most common DNA and genes. TCRdb's processing, not the study's, gives the V and J calls here. Recorded for this sample are approximately 250,000 distinct CDR3 sequences; around 15% of them occurred a single time. The ten most abundant clones make up 22% of the sample.

Ficoll-Paque density gradient centrifugation was the method used to isolate PBMCs. A remark on this clonotype: It has no known antigen specificity. No base qualities exist here, and no much larger clone lies one base off it.

CDR1 and CDR2 are drawn from the germline V gene: SNHLY, FYNNEI. Between the V and J ends, shortened by 2 bases and 2 bases respectively, the junction contains 5 bases. The CDR3 holds 13 amino acids from the cysteine to the phenylalanine. The sequence is cut down to CDR3 DNA, 39 bases in frame from base 1. Recombination connected TRBV2 to TRBJ2-3, with no confident D gene call. This sequence was found in a man aged 18 to 35 who had mild COVID-19 (a few samples of this study predate the infection). The sample titles of this study are shuffled in the database, so cell type and time point are left out; the donor was told from shared clones. Sequenced material: PBMCs or a T cell subset sorted from them (not recorded which). This receptor has the CDR3 CASSESSTDTQYF. The base sequence is TGTGCCAGCAGTGAATCCTCCACAGATACGCAGTATTTT.